The clone carrying this TCR beta chain was seen repeatedly, ten times or more. The germline CDR1 and CDR2 sequences are MNHEY and SVGEGT. Trimming took 4 bases from V and 5 from J, leaving 14 bases between them. This CDR3 is 15 amino acids long. The record originates from a study of T cells in tumors after PD-1 blockade. About the study: Either cemiplimab 350 mg every 2 weeks or pembrolizumab 200 mg every 3 weeks was given.

Some clones are missing from TCRdb's copy, which holds only in-frame ones; the method was immunoSEQ multiplex PCR. The sample lists about 33,000 clones; 78% were seen once. The clonotype was recovered from a human donor with basal cell carcinoma. Here the sequenced sample was PBMCs, taken before anti-PD-1 treatment. V gene TRBV6-2 or TRBV6-3 combines with J gene TRBJ1-4; tentative D call: TRBD1 (5 bases). The CDR3 reads CASSFRTGRNEKLFF. The CDR3 nucleotides are TGTGCCAGCAGTTTCAGGACGGGACGGAATGAAAAACTGTTTTTT.